The source of this T cell receptor (beta chain) is a study of blood T cells in healthy people across ages. Study conclusions and caveats: Per-million-T-cell TCR beta diversity fell roughly linearly with age. Long-lived donors exceeded aged donors in naive CD4+ cells and diversity.

The CDR3 has 15 residues. V lost 6 bases to trimming and J lost 6 bases; unmatched junction nucleotides: 9. The second PCR ran about 6 to 11 cycles with a sample-barcoded 5' primer and J-beta primers. One entry per CDR3 protein, called by TCRdb with MiXCR from the 5' RACE reads. Among over a million distinct CDR3 sequences listed, 40% to 50% were seen once. Details on this clonotype: Antigen specificity is unknown.

Samples had at least 6 million PBMCs isolated from them. Sequencing was carried out using blood. This sequence was found in a woman under 30 in good health. V gene TRBV12-3 or TRBV12-4 combines with J gene TRBJ2-3, with 10 bases fitting TRBD2. The CDR3 DNA sequence: TGTGCCAGCAGGAAGCGGGAGGGCCTTTCGGATACGCAGTATTTT. Translation gives CASRKREGLSDTQYF.